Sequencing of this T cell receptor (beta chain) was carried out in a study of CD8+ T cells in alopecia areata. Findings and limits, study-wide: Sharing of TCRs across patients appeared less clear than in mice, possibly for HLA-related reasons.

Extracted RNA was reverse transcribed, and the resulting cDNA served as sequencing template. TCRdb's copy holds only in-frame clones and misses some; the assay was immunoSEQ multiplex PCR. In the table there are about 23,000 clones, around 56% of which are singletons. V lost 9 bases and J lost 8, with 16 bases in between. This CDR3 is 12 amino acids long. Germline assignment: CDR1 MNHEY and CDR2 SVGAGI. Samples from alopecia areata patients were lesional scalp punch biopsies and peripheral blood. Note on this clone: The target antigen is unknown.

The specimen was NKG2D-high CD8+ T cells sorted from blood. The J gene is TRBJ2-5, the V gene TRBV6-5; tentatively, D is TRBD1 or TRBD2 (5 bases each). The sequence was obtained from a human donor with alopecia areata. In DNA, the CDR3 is TGTGCCAGTTCTCGGGGCCGAGGCACCCAGTACTTC. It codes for CASSRGRGTQYF.